These 5 T cell receptor beta chains originate from one sample sequenced in a study of technical replicates of blood from several donors. Clones were sequenced by immunoSEQ multiplex PCR, and TCRdb holds only the in-frame ones, with some missing. The sample lists under 90,000 clones, approximately 96% seen once, with approximately 0.21% in the top ten. Sequencing was performed on T cells isolated from PBMCs. These receptor sequences come from a human donor in good health.

The CDR3 region is CASSLAAGKFGSRTF. As DNA, the CDR3 is TGTGCCAGCAGCTTAGCGGCGGGGAAGTTTGGTTCGCGGACCTTC. V usage is TRBV7-2 and J usage is TRBJ1-2; no firm D call. Germline values: CDR1 SGHTA, CDR2 FQGNSA. This CDR3 is built from 15 residues. Trimming removed 0 bases at V and 14 bases at J, with 22 bases between.

This rearrangement joins TRBV10-2 to TRBJ1-4, with D tentatively TRBD1 (5 bases). V lost 7 bases to trimming and J lost 8 bases, with 17 bases between them. Germline V gene data show CDR1 as WSHSY and CDR2 as SAAADI. This CDR3 has 14 amino acids. CDR3 sequence (DNA): TGCGCCAGCACGAAGGGCAGGGAAGGAGAAAAACTGTTTTTT. Translating gives CASTKGREGEKLFF.

In this sample, this clone turned up once. The chain combines TRBV29-1 with TRBJ1-5; weak D call: TRBD1 (6 bases). CDR1 is SQVTM and CDR2 is ANQGSEA in the germline V gene. The V end lost 4 bases, the J end lost 3 bases, and 7 bases lay between the germline ends. This CDR3 spans 12 amino acids. CDR3 DNA sequence: TGCAGCGTTGGGGGGCACAATCAGCCCCAGCATTTT. Protein: CSVGGHNQPQHF.

The chain joins TRBV29-1 to TRBJ2-1, with TRBD2 as a possible D gene (7 bases). Germline loops: CDR1 SQVTM, CDR2 ANQGSEA. This CDR3 has 17 residues. Trimming shortened V by 5 bases and J by 6 bases, and 26 bases separated the two germline ends. The CDR3 DNA follows: TGCAGCGTTTTGGGGGGGGGAGACAGCCCGGGGGCCAATGAGCAGTTCTTC. This translates into CSVLGGGDSPGANEQFF.

The CDR3 reads CAWSLTPTYEQYF. The CDR3 DNA reads as TGTGCCTGGAGTCTAACCCCCACTTACGAGCAGTACTTC. The V and J genes are TRBV30 and TRBJ2-7; D remains ambiguous. The CDR3 length is 13 residues. Trimming shortened V by 2 bases and J by 4 bases, and 12 bases separated the two germline ends. Per germline, CDR1 GTSNPN and CDR2 SVGIG (reference sequence).